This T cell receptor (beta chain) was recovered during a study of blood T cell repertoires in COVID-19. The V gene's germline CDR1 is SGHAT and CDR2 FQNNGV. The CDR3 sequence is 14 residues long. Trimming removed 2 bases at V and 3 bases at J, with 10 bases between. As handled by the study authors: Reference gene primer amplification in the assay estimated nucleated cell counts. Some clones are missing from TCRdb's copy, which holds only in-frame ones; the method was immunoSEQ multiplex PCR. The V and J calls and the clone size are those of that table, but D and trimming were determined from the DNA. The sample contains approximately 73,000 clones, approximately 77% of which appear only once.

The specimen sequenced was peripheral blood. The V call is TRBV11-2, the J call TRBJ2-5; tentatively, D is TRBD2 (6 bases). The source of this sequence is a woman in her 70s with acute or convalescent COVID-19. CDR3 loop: CASSLMGGEETQYF. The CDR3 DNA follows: TGTGCCAGCAGCTTAATGGGGGGTGAAGAGACCCAGTACTTC.